What follows is one T cell receptor (beta chain) and its context. Its matching antigen is unknown. Libraries were prepared by immunoSEQ multiplex PCR; TCRdb keeps only in-frame clonotypes and omits some of them. Among more than 110,000 clones listed, about 94% were seen once. The data were taken from a study of cytomegalovirus exposure and HLA in healthy donors. Study-wide results and caveats: According to a subsequent analysis, TCR clusters from the first cohort were inclined to appear together in the 110 or so validation repertoires. Altogether, 170 or so TCR beta chains were recorded as cytomegalovirus-associated. Usually a TCR sequence was rare, but some public TCRs were found in many donors. Reports indicated that the classifier achieved high specificity and sensitivity in diagnosing cytomegalovirus status.

CDR1 KGHSH and CDR2 LQKENI come from the germline V gene. Losses at the gene ends were 3 bases for V and 6 bases for J; bases not matched to a gene: 3. The CDR3 is 14 residues long. This chain joins TRBV18 and TRBJ2-7, with TRBD1 identical over 12 bases. Sample: PBMCs. The sequence was collected from a man between 18 and 29 years old in good health and CMV-seropositive. This chain's CDR3 is CASSPGQGAFEQYF. CDR3 in DNA: TGTGCCAGCTCACCGGGACAGGGGGCTTTCGAGCAGTACTTC.